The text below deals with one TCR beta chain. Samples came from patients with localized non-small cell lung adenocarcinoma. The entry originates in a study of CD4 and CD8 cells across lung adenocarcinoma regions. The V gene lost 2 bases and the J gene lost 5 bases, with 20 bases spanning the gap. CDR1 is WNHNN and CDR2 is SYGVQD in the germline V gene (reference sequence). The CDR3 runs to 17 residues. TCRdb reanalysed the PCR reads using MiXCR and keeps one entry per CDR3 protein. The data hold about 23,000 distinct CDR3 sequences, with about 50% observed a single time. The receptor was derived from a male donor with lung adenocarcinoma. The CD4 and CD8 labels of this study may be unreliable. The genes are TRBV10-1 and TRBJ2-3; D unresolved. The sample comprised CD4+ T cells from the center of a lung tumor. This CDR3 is CASSEGRSSCDQDTQYF. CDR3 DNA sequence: TGCGCCAGCAGTGAGGGGCGTAGCAGCTGTGACCAAGATACGCAGTATTTT.